This T cell receptor (beta chain) came from a study of response to subunit inactivated influenza vaccine. Study conclusions and caveats: Each seasonal influenza vaccination, the authors suggested, recruits few new T cells.

Via MiXCR, TCRdb re-called the RT-PCR reads, giving one row per CDR3 protein. The sample records around 520,000 distinct CDR3 sequences, 25% being singletons. This CDR3 region has 14 residues. Unmatched junction bases numbered 4, after V lost 3 bases and J lost 2 bases. Germline CDR1 and CDR2: SEHNR and FQNEAQ (reference sequence). This clonotype has only a few counts. Its target is not known. Material: CD4+ T cells sorted from PBMCs, obtained about 5 days after vaccination. The chain joins TRBV7-9 to TRBJ2-7, with TRBD2 matching over 7 bases. The sequence was obtained from a man in his fifties who received an inactivated influenza vaccine. The CDR3 sequence is CASSFGGTTYEQYF. CDR3 DNA: TGTGCCAGCAGCTTCGGGGGGACTACCTACGAGCAGTACTTC.